The T cell receptor beta chain under discussion was sequenced for a study of blood T cell repertoires in COVID-19. Across the whole study: The study drew acute and convalescent COVID-19 samples from the United States, Italy and Spain. The analysed material was cDNA or gDNA that came from T cells, B-cell-depleted T cells, or PBMCs.

CDR1 and CDR2 from the germline V gene are LNHDA and SQIVND (reference sequence). The CDR3 is 15 amino acids. Trimming cost V 1 base and J 1 base, with 10 bases left between them. Seattle-derived patients entered the study during active infection and were followed longitudinally. Per the study methods: Estimation of nucleated cell counts was performed using reference gene primer amplification. The method was immunoSEQ multiplex PCR; TCRdb's version includes in-frame clones alone and lacks a portion of them. V and J calls and clone size are copied from that table; D and trimming were computed from the DNA. The sample has about 350,000 clones, roughly nine tenths seen once.

The TCR comes from a woman aged 60-75 years with COVID-19, enrolled during active disease. This chain uses TRBV19 with TRBJ1-1; TRBD1 is a possible D gene (5 bases). Sequenced: peripheral blood. In DNA form, the CDR3 reads TGTGCCAGTAGTATAGGGACACTTACGAACACTGAAGCTTTCTTT. This translates into CASSIGTLTNTEAFF.